These 4 T cell receptor beta chains came from one sample sequenced in a study of blood T cell repertoires in COVID-19 (dated by TCRdb to the early 2020s). The library was generated by the immunoSEQ multiplex PCR assay. Here the immuneACCESS table is served through TCRdb, limited to in-frame sequences with V and J called. Missing clones are a known gap in these copies; in checked studies unresolved V genes cover under half, and the rest lacks a known reason. Present in this sample are some 190,000 clones, 80% to 85% of which were seen just once. The ten largest clonotypes hold about 3.3% of the sample. Specimen: PBMCs or T cells enriched from blood (not recorded which). Receptors originate from a woman in her thirties who had been exposed to COVID-19.

This sequence joins TRBV4-1 and TRBJ1-5; 9 bases are shared with TRBD1. This CDR3 contains 15 residues. J was trimmed by 6 bases and V by 0 bases; bases with no gene match: 3. The germline V gene has CDR1 MGHRA and CDR2 YSYEKL. The CDR3: CASSQEGQGVQPQHF. The CDR3, as DNA: TGCGCCAGCAGCCAAGAGGGACAGGGTGTTCAGCCCCAGCATTTT.

This chain connects TRBV5-1 to TRBJ1-6; 9 positions match TRBD1. Germline V gene sequence: CDR1 SGHRS, CDR2 YFSETQ. Trimming at V came to 5 bases and at J to 7 bases, leaving 10 bases not matched to a gene. The CDR3 covers 16 residues. The CDR3 region has the DNA TGCGCCAGCAGACCCGGACAGGGGTTGAGGAATTCACCCCTCCACTTT. Translated: CASRPGQGLRNSPLHF.

This clone came up once. V is TRBV10-3 and J is TRBJ2-7; TRBD2 might be the D (6 bases). The germline V gene has CDR1 ENHRY and CDR2 SYGVKD. The CDR3 runs 16 residues. Trimming left V 3 bases short and J 1 base short, with 16 bases between. The CDR3, as DNA: TGTGCCATCAGTGATACGGGGGTAACCCTTTCCTACGAGCAGTACTTC. It yields the protein CAISDTGVTLSYEQYF.

The chain couples TRBV11-2 to TRBJ1-2; 8 bases are shared with TRBD1. The CDR3 runs to 16 residues. Trimming cost V 2 bases and J 4 bases; bases outside gene matches: 9. Germline-derived CDR1 and CDR2 are SGHAT and FQNNGV. The CDR3 protein is CASSLSDRVTGYGYTF. The CDR3 DNA is TGTGCCAGCAGCTTATCGGACAGGGTGACCGGCTATGGCTACACCTTC.